Described below is a single TCR beta chain sequence and its context. The V and J ends lost 3 bases and 9 bases, in that order; junction bases with no gene match: 8. This CDR3 spans 15 amino acids. Germline CDR1 SGHNT, CDR2 YYREEE (reference sequence). TCRdb's table, derived via immunoSEQ multiplex PCR, lists solely in-frame clones and lacks some. The sample yields some 74,000 clones, roughly 92% seen once. The entry originates in a study of T cell changes during pregnancy in multiple sclerosis. The receptor was isolated from a female donor in good health, enrolled as a control in a pregnancy study. Sequenced here: peripheral blood, sampled after pregnancy. The chain links TRBV5-4 to TRBJ2-2; 10 bases match TRBD1. Written as DNA, the CDR3 is TGTGCCAGCAGCTCGGGACAGGGGAGTCAAAGGGAGCTGTTTTTT. Its translation is CASSSGQGSQRELFF. The full variable domain, completed using reference TRBV5-4 and TRBJ2-2, is ETGVTQSPTHLIKTRGQQVTLRCSSQSGHNTVSWYQQALGQGPQFIFQYYREEENGRGNFPPRFSGLQFPNYSSELNVNALELDDSALYLCASSSGQGSQRELFFGEGSRLTVL.